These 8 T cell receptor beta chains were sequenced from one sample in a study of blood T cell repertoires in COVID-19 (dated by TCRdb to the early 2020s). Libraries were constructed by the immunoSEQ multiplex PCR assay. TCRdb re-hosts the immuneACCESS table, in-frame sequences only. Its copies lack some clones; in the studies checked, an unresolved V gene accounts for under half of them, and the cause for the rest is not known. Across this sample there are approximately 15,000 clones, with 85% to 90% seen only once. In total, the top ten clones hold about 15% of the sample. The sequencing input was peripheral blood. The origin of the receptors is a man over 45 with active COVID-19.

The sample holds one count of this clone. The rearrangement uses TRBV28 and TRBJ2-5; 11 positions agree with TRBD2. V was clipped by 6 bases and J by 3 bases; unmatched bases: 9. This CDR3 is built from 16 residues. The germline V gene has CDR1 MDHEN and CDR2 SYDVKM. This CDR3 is CASRRSGLAVKETQYF. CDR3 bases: TGTGCCAGCAGGCGATCGGGACTAGCGGTTAAAGAGACCCAGTACTTC.

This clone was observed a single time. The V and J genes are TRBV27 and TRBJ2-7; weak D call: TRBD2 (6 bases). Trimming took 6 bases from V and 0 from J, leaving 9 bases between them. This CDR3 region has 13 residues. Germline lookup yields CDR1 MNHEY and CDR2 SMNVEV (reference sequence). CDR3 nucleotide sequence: TGTGCCAGCAGAGTACTAGCCTCCTACGAGCAGTACTTC. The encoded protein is CASRVLASYEQYF.

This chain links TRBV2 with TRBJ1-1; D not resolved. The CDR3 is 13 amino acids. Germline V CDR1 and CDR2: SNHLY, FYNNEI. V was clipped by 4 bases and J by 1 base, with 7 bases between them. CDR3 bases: TGTGCCAGCAGTGGGCAGGAGAACACTGAAGCTTTCTTT. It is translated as CASSGQENTEAFF.

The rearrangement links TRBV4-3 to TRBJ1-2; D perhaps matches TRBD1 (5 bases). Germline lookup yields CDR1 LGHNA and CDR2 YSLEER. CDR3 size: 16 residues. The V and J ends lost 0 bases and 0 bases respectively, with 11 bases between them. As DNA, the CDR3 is TGCGCCAGCAGCCAAGATTGGGCAGGGCCTAACTATGGCTACACCTTC. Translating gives CASSQDWAGPNYGYTF.

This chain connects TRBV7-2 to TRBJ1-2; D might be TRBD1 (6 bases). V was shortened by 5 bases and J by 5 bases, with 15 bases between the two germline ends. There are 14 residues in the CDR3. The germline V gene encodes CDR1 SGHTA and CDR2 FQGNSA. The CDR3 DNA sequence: TGTGCCAGCAGCCCGACGGCACAGGGTTATGGCTACACCTTC. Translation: CASSPTAQGYGYTF.

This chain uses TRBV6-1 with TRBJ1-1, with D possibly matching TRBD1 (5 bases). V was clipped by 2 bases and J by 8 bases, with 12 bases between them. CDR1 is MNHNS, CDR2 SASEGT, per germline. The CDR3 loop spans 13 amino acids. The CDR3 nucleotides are TGTGCCAGCAGTGAAACCTCCGACAGAGAAGCTTTCTTT. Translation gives CASSETSDREAFF.

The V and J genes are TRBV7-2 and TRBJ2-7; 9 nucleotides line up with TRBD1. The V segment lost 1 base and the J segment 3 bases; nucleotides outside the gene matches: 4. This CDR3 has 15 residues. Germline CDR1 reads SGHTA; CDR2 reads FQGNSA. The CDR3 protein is CASSLGGTGIYEQYF. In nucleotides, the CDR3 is TGTGCCAGCAGCTTAGGTGGGACAGGGATCTACGAGCAGTACTTC.

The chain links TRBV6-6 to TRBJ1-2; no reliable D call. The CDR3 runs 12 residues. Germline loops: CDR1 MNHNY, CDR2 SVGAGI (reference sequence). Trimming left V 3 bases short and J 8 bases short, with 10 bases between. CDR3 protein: CASSYFWEGYTF. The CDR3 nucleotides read TGTGCCAGCAGTTATTTTTGGGAGGGCTACACCTTC.